One TCR beta chain is described in this entry. Its specificity is unknown. The PCR had 60 Vbeta and 13 Jbeta primers. This table comes from immunoSEQ multiplex PCR, and its TCRdb copy is limited to in-frame clones, with some not included. The repertoire holds around 280,000 clones, with around nine tenths as singletons. Each donor was nominally healthy when sampled (though unrecorded immune exposures were likely). The sample belongs to a study of cytomegalovirus exposure and HLA in healthy donors. Study-level findings and limits: In vitro confirmation showed three CMV-associated chains to be CMV antigen specific. Being productive about 90% or about 30% of the time was typical of most TCR beta V segments in an earlier analysis.

V dropped 0 bases and J dropped 7; count of bases not matched to a gene: 3. This CDR3 is built from 15 residues. The V gene's germline CDR1 is MNHEY and CDR2 SVGAGI. The sequence was collected from a young woman in good health and CMV-seronegative. The sample taken for sequencing was PBMCs. V gene TRBV6-5 combines with J gene TRBJ1-6; 7 bases are shared with TRBD1. The CDR3 DNA is TGTGCCAGCAGTTACTCAGGGACAGCAAATTCACCCCTCCACTTT. Its translation: CASSYSGTANSPLHF.